These 17 T cell receptor beta chains share one sample of origin, sequenced in a study of vaccination and CD4 T cells after COVID-19. For these TCRs, the target antigens are not known. The Oncomine TCR Beta short-read assay was applied to DNA of cultured CD4+ T cells. TCRdb itself ran the PCR reads through MiXCR, one entry per CDR3 protein. The sample has more than 9,500 distinct CDR3 sequences, approximately 51% seen once. Documented treatment: roughly nine-day PBMC culture with coronavirus spike peptide pools or control peptides (ViraFEST assay). Sequenced material: cultured CD4+ T cells from blood, taken after SARS-CoV-2 vaccination. The receptors were sampled from a human donor with COVID-19.

The chain uses TRBV19 and TRBJ2-2; D may match TRBD1 or TRBD2 (5 bases each). V was pared by 7 bases and J by 1 base, with 13 bases between. Germline V gene sequence: CDR1 LNHDA, CDR2 SQIVND (reference sequence). The CDR3 runs to 15 residues. DNA of the CDR3: TGTGCCAGTACCATCGAGGGGTTGAACACCGGGGAGCTGTTTTTT. Its translation: CASTIEGLNTGELFF.

The rearrangement links TRBV20-1 to TRBJ2-1; D perhaps matches TRBD2 (7 bases). The V end was cut by 4 bases, the J end by 7 bases, with 17 bases between. CDR1 DFQATT and CDR2 SNEGSKA come from the germline V gene (reference sequence). The length of the CDR3 is 14 residues. The CDR3 sequence: CSATPGGGRNEQFF. The DNA for the CDR3 is TGCAGTGCTACGCCTGGGGGGGGCCGAAATGAGCAGTTCTTC.

This clonotype was counted only a few times. V usage is TRBV30 and J usage is TRBJ2-7; D is possibly TRBD1 (7 bases). This CDR3 contains 13 residues. Per germline, CDR1 GTSNPN and CDR2 SVGIG (reference sequence). V lost 2 bases, J lost 4 bases, and 12 bases lay in between. CDR3 amino acids: CAWSPQGGYEQYF. In DNA form, the CDR3 reads TGTGCCTGGAGTCCCCAGGGGGGTTACGAGCAGTACTTC.

Only a few counts were recorded for this clonotype. The rearrangement joins TRBV20-1 to TRBJ1-5, with D tentatively TRBD1 (5 bases). The CDR3 spans 14 residues. The ends were cut back, 5 bases at V and 1 base at J, with 12 bases in the middle. Per germline, CDR1 DFQATT and CDR2 SNEGSKA (reference sequence). The CDR3 loop reads CSARPGLSNQPQHF. In nucleotides, the CDR3 is TGCAGTGCTCGCCCAGGGTTAAGCAATCAGCCCCAGCATTTT.

The V gene is TRBV6-1, the J gene TRBJ2-7, with D tentatively TRBD1 or TRBD2 (5 bases each). Trimming left V 9 bases short and J 1 base short, with 10 bases between. The CDR3 contains 12 residues. Germline values: CDR1 MNHNS, CDR2 SASEGT. The CDR3 DNA follows: TGTGCCAGTGGGGGAGAGTCCTACGAGCAGTACTTC. Residues: CASGGESYEQYF.

J is TRBJ1-6 and V is TRBV7-3; D perhaps matches TRBD1 (5 bases). With 3 bases removed from V and 6 bases from J, the gap between germline ends came to 9 bases. Per germline, CDR1 SGHTA and CDR2 FQGTGA. The length of the CDR3 is 14 residues. CDR3 DNA: TGTGCCAGCAGCTTGGACACCCTTAATTCACCCCTCCACTTT. Protein sequence: CASSLDTLNSPLHF.

V and J are TRBV19 and TRBJ1-2, with no clear D. Per germline, CDR1 LNHDA and CDR2 SQIVND (reference sequence). The ends were cut back, 3 bases at V and 2 bases at J, with 7 bases in the middle. The CDR3 length is 13 residues. CDR3 DNA sequence: TGTGCCAGTAGTATTAGAGGGAACTATGGCTACACCTTC. It encodes CASSIRGNYGYTF.

J is TRBJ1-2 and V is TRBV7-9, with 7 nucleotides matching TRBD1. The CDR3 runs 14 residues. With V trimmed by 5 bases and J by 4 bases, 7 bases remained unmatched. Looked up from germline, CDR1 is SEHNR and CDR2 is FQNEAQ (reference sequence). The CDR3 coding sequence is TGTGCCAGCAGCCTCGGGGGACAGAGCTATGGCTACACCTTC. Protein sequence: CASSLGGQSYGYTF.

DNA of the CDR3: TGTGCCAGCAGTTACACCGGCAGGGCCACCTATAGCAATCAGCCCCAGCATTTT. Translation gives CASSYTGRATYSNQPQHF. V is TRBV6-5 and J is TRBJ1-5; TRBD1 is a possible D gene (5 bases). V was cut by 2 bases and J by 0 bases, with 17 bases left in between. Germline-derived CDR1 and CDR2 are MNHEY and SVGAGI. The CDR3 is 18 amino acids.

This clonotype occurred once. The chain has TRBV27 and TRBJ2-1; 10 bases line up with TRBD2. The CDR3 is made up of 16 amino acids. With 2 bases clipped from V and 10 bases from J, the junction kept 11 bases outside the gene matches. Germline V lookup: CDR1 MNHEY, CDR2 SMNVEV (reference sequence). The CDR3 loop reads CASSLEASGRGGEQFF. CDR3 sequence (DNA): TGTGCCAGCAGTTTAGAGGCTAGCGGGAGAGGAGGAGAGCAGTTCTTC.

There are a few counts of this clonotype. The chain has TRBV18 and TRBJ2-7, with D possibly matching TRBD2 (7 bases). Per the germline V gene, CDR1 is KGHSH and CDR2 is LQKENI. This CDR3 region has 15 residues. V was clipped by 3 bases and J by 5 bases, with 17 bases between them. The CDR3 coding sequence is TGTGCCAGCTCACCCATTGGGGGGGGGCGGAACGAGCAGTACTTC. Residues: CASSPIGGGRNEQYF.

This clonotype was counted between two and nine times. The chain carries TRBV7-2 and TRBJ2-2, with D perhaps matching TRBD1 or TRBD2 (5 bases each). From germline, CDR1 is SGHTA and CDR2 FQGNSA. V was pared by 4 bases and J by 6 bases, with 12 bases between. The CDR3 is 14 amino acids. CDR3 loop: CASSSFQGPGELFF. The CDR3 nucleotides read TGTGCCAGCAGCTCCTTCCAGGGACCCGGGGAGCTGTTTTTT.

This clonotype was seen a handful of times. This chain connects TRBV20-1 to TRBJ2-1; 12 nucleotides line up with TRBD2. The germline gives CDR1 DFQATT, CDR2 SNEGSKA (reference sequence). This CDR3 has 16 amino acids. J lost 4 bases, V lost 0 bases, and 4 bases had no gene match. The CDR3 here is CSARDPGTSGYNEQFF. The CDR3 DNA sequence: TGCAGTGCTAGAGATCCCGGGACTAGCGGGTACAATGAGCAGTTCTTC.

The sample holds a few counts of this clonotype. This rearrangement joins TRBV7-9 to TRBJ1-5; D is uncertain. The ends were cut back, 1 base at V and 4 bases at J, with 5 bases in the middle. The CDR3 runs 13 residues. The germline gives CDR1 SEHNR, CDR2 FQNEAQ (reference sequence). The CDR3, as DNA: TGTGCCAGCAGCTTAGGTCGGAATCAGCCCCAGCATTTT. Its translation: CASSLGRNQPQHF.

The CDR3 DNA follows: TGTGCCACCAGCCCCTACCGGGGGGCCATTTTCAATGAGCAGTTCTTC. Its translation is CATSPYRGAIFNEQFF. The V call is TRBV15, the J call TRBJ2-1, with D perhaps TRBD2 (7 bases). V was trimmed by 5 bases and J by 6 bases, leaving 20 bases between them. This CDR3 is 16 amino acids long. Per germline, CDR1 LNHNV and CDR2 YYDKDF (reference sequence).

This clonotype was counted only a few times. The rearrangement uses TRBV11-3 and TRBJ1-2, with D perhaps matching TRBD1 (5 bases). The CDR3 loop spans 10 amino acids. Trimming left V 9 bases short and J 6 bases short, with 8 bases between. Germline V gene lookup returns CDR1 SGHNT and CDR2 YENEEA. CDR3 sequence (DNA): TGTGCCAGAGCACAGGATGGCTACACCTTC. Translated: CARAQDGYTF.

This chain links TRBV19 with TRBJ2-3; D possibly corresponds to TRBD1 (8 bases). Trimming removed 4 bases from V and 5 bases from J, with 16 bases in between. The CDR3 consists of 15 residues. Germline V gene sequence: CDR1 LNHDA, CDR2 SQIVND (reference sequence). The chain's CDR3 is CASSKVHRGGDTQYF. Here the CDR3 DNA reads TGTGCCAGTAGTAAAGTCCACAGGGGGGGAGATACGCAGTATTTT.